These 18 T cell receptor beta chains were all obtained from the same sample, sequenced in a study of T cells in localized non-small cell lung cancer (dated by TCRdb to 2018 to 2020). The library was obtained by the immunoSEQ multiplex PCR assay. TCRdb limited this immuneACCESS table to in-frame rearrangements with V and J called. A share of clones is missing; checked studies link under half to unresolved V genes, and the rest is unexplained. Recorded for this sample are under 150,000 clones; more than 70% of them occurred a single time. The ten largest make up around 1.7% of the sample. The starting material was peripheral blood, obtained before any cancer treatment. These receptors all come from a female donor older than 55 with stage I lung adenocarcinoma.

The count of this clone is one. The junction departs from the called germline gene at one end, perhaps through a read error. The genes are TRBV6-1 and TRBJ2-7, with D perhaps matching TRBD1 or TRBD2 (5 bases each). Per the germline V gene, CDR1 is MNHNS and CDR2 is SASEGT. This CDR3 spans 13 amino acids. CDR3 loop: CASSGTGTSIGHF. CDR3 nucleotide sequence: TGTGCCAGCAGTGGGACCGGGACCTCGATCGGCCACTTC.

The J gene is TRBJ2-5, the V gene TRBV5-4; TRBD1 agrees at 7 bases. V shed 0 bases and J 5 bases; nucleotides not matched to a gene: 10. CDR1 and CDR2 from the germline V gene are SGHNT and YYREEE (reference sequence). The CDR3 totals 16 residues. CDR3 nucleotide sequence: TGTGCCAGCAGCTTGGGAGGGGGCGCTTTTACGGAGACCCAGTACTTC. Encoded protein: CASSLGGGAFTETQYF.

The chain recombines TRBV4-1 with TRBJ2-2, with TRBD2 identical over 7 bases. The ends lost 1 base at V and 4 bases at J; junction bases unmatched: 6. The CDR3 contains 16 residues. Germline CDR1 MGHRA, CDR2 YSYEKL. DNA of the CDR3: TGCGCCAGCAGCCAAGTTTCTAGCGGAATCACCGGGGAGCTGTTTTTT. Its protein is CASSQVSSGITGELFF.

The chain is built from TRBV19 and TRBJ1-2; D gene uncertain. Looked up from germline, CDR1 is LNHDA and CDR2 is SQIVND (reference sequence). With 3 bases removed from V and 8 bases from J, the gap between germline ends came to 13 bases. The CDR3 spans 13 residues. The CDR3 loop is CASSIGRLDGYTF. The CDR3 DNA reads as TGTGCCAGTAGTATCGGCCGCCTAGACGGCTACACCTTC.

This clone showed up just once. The chain recombines TRBV7-9 with TRBJ2-4; D gene unclear. Germline V gives CDR1 SEHNR, CDR2 FQNEAQ (reference sequence). This CDR3 has 14 residues. Trimming pared 1 base from V and 9 bases from J, leaving 13 bases between. The chain's CDR3 is CASSLGQGLGIQYF. The DNA for the CDR3 is TGTGCCAGCAGCTTAGGTCAAGGGTTGGGCATTCAGTACTTC.

The genes are TRBV10-2 and TRBJ1-1; D not certain. Germline CDR1 WSHSY, CDR2 SAAADI. The CDR3 length is 12 residues. V lost 6 bases and J lost 1, with 6 bases in between. CDR3 DNA sequence: TGCGCCAGCAGAACAGCGAACACTGAAGCTTTCTTT. Protein: CASRTANTEAFF.

The V call is TRBV19, the J call TRBJ2-7; D is undetermined. The ends were cut back, 5 bases at V and 3 bases at J, with 8 bases in the middle. CDR1 is LNHDA and CDR2 is SQIVND in the germline V gene (reference sequence). The CDR3 extends over 12 amino acids. In DNA, the CDR3 is TGTGCCAGTAGTCGGGCTGACTACGAGCAGTACTTC. Translated, it gives CASSRADYEQYF.

The genes are TRBV7-9 and TRBJ2-1, with D unclear. The V gene's germline CDR1 is SEHNR and CDR2 FQNEAQ (reference sequence). The CDR3 contains 13 residues. Trimming removed 6 bases from V and 4 bases from J, with 10 bases in between. The CDR3 coding sequence is TGTGCCAGCAGGCCATCTGGGTACAATGAGCAGTTCTTC. This codes for CASRPSGYNEQFF.

The chain couples TRBV19 to TRBJ1-5; possible D gene TRBD1, 6 bases. Trimming took 5 bases from V and 9 from J, leaving 17 bases between them. Germline V CDR1 and CDR2: LNHDA, SQIVND (reference sequence). CDR3 length: 14 amino acids. For the CDR3, the DNA is TGTGCCAGTAGTTTCCGGACAGCCCCGGGGCCCCAGCATTTT. This gives the protein CASSFRTAPGPQHF.

V gene TRBV7-9 combines with J gene TRBJ2-2; unclear D gene. Germline values: CDR1 SEHNR, CDR2 FQNEAQ (reference sequence). Between the trimmed V and J ends, which lost 5 bases and 11 bases, there was a span of 15 bases. The CDR3 contains 13 residues. As DNA, the CDR3 is TGTGCCAGCAGCCTTACTTTCGGAGAAGAGCTGTTTTTT. The encoded protein is CASSLTFGEELFF.

This clone has only one observation. The genes are TRBV5-1 and TRBJ2-7; D is perhaps TRBD2 (6 bases). CDR3 length equals 14 residues. Germline V gene sequence: CDR1 SGHRS, CDR2 YFSETQ. Trimming stripped 4 bases from V and 4 bases from J, with 15 bases between. CDR3 in amino acids: CASSTVQAGYEQYF. As DNA, the CDR3 is TGCGCCAGCAGCACAGTCCAAGCGGGTTACGAGCAGTACTTC.

The CDR3 loop is CASRPGQGELQPQHF. CDR3 nucleotides: TGTGCCAGCAGACCTGGACAGGGTGAACTTCAGCCCCAGCATTTT. The chain is built from TRBV7-9 and TRBJ1-5; TRBD1 matches 8 bases. The CDR3 runs 15 residues. The junction had 10 bases not matched to a gene; V was cut back by 6 bases and J by 6 bases. The germline V gene encodes CDR1 SEHNR and CDR2 FQNEAQ (reference sequence).

This chain connects TRBV6-7 to TRBJ2-7, with TRBD2 matching 10 bases. TRBV6-7 is an ORF for which the function is uncertain. V shed 6 bases, J shed 3 bases, and the junction held 8 bases outside the gene matches. The CDR3 consists of 15 residues. CDR3 in amino acids: CASSQLAGRDYEQYF. The CDR3 DNA is TGTGCCAGCAGCCAACTAGCGGGGAGAGACTACGAGCAGTACTTC.

The rearrangement uses TRBV6-1 and TRBJ1-5; D call uncertain. V was cut by 0 bases and J by 0 bases, with 9 bases left in between. The CDR3 runs 16 residues. CDR1 MNHNS and CDR2 SASEGT come from the germline V gene. This chain's CDR3 is CASSEAGGFSNQPQHF. DNA for the CDR3: TGTGCCAGCAGTGAAGCAGGAGGGTTTAGCAATCAGCCCCAGCATTTT.

This chain links TRBV5-4 with TRBJ2-7; D is possibly TRBD1 or TRBD2 (5 bases each). CDR1 SGHNT and CDR2 YYREEE come from the germline V gene (reference sequence). Between the trimmed V and J ends, which lost 0 bases and 3 bases, there was a span of 10 bases. This CDR3 is built from 14 residues. CDR3 sequence (DNA): TGTGCCAGCAGCTTGGGGGGGAGTCGCTACGAGCAGTACTTC. It codes for CASSLGGSRYEQYF.

This sequence joins TRBV6-5 and TRBJ1-4; 7 bases match TRBD1. This CDR3 is built from 16 residues. Losses at the gene ends were 3 bases for V and 7 bases for J; bases not matched to a gene: 11. In germline, CDR1 is MNHEY, CDR2 SVGAGI. Here the CDR3 reads CASSYMATGVGEKLFF. In DNA, the CDR3 is TGTGCCAGCAGTTATATGGCCACAGGGGTGGGTGAAAAACTGTTTTTT.

The V gene is TRBV28, the J gene TRBJ1-1, with D maybe TRBD1 (5 bases). Germline V gene data show CDR1 as MDHEN and CDR2 as SYDVKM. V lost 4 bases and J 0 bases, leaving 12 bases between the germline ends. The CDR3 has 15 residues. As DNA, the CDR3 is TGTGCCAGCAGTTCCCCAGGGCGCATGAACACTGAAGCTTTCTTT. Translation gives CASSSPGRMNTEAFF.

The chain has TRBV28 and TRBJ2-7; D is ambiguous. The V end lost 8 bases, the J end lost 4 bases, and 15 bases lay between the germline ends. The CDR3 is made up of 13 amino acids. The germline gives CDR1 MDHEN, CDR2 SYDVKM. The CDR3 loop reads CASEENRSYEQYF. The CDR3 DNA sequence: TGTGCCAGCGAAGAAAATAGGTCGTACGAGCAGTACTTC.